These 5 T cell receptor beta chains came from one sample sequenced in a study of shared clonotypes between healthy human individuals. Sequencing was performed with immunoSEQ multiplex PCR; in TCRdb, only in-frame clones are kept and a portion is missing. The sample consists of 2,500,000 or so clones, around 90% of them appearing once. What was sequenced was naive CD4+ T cells from PBMCs. The subset denotes: CD45RA+ positively selected. The receptors were sampled from a man aged 18 to 35 in good health. Some clones in this sample may be carry-over from other donors' samples.

The V gene is TRBV6-6, the J gene TRBJ2-7; D may be TRBD1 or TRBD2 (6 bases each). CDR3 length: 15 residues. Per germline, CDR1 MNHNY and CDR2 SVGAGI (reference sequence). V dropped 2 bases and J dropped 1 base, with 12 bases sitting between them. CDR3 sequence reads: CASSYVAGQSYEQYF. The CDR3 bases are TGTGCCAGCAGTTACGTTGCGGGACAATCCTACGAGCAGTACTTC.

The J gene is TRBJ2-2, the V gene TRBV28; TRBD1 matches 7 bases. The CDR3 runs 16 residues. Germline V gives CDR1 MDHEN, CDR2 SYDVKM. Trimming took 5 bases from V and 3 from J; bases not matched to a gene: 9. The CDR3 here is CASSHRQGRDTGELFF. In DNA form, the CDR3 reads TGTGCCAGCAGTCACAGACAGGGCCGGGACACCGGGGAGCTGTTTTTT.

The V and J genes are TRBV6-1 and TRBJ2-5; the D gene is possibly TRBD2 (5 bases). CDR1 is MNHNS and CDR2 is SASEGT in the germline V gene. The CDR3 extends over 18 amino acids. Trimming took off 2 bases at V and 5 bases at J, with 24 bases between the two ends. CDR3 in DNA: TGTGCCAGCAGTGAATTCGCTTCGCGGGCCCTCACTGCGGAGACCCAGTACTTC. Translation gives CASSEFASRALTAETQYF.

The CDR3 DNA follows: TGCGCCAGCAGCCAAGTCGGTGGTTCGCTGGGAGGGTCTAACTATGGCTACACCTTC. Protein sequence: CASSQVGGSLGGSNYGYTF. The chain couples TRBV4-1 to TRBJ1-2; no reliable D call. Germline lookup yields CDR1 MGHRA and CDR2 YSYEKL. Trimming cost V 1 base and J 0 bases, with 21 bases left between them. The CDR3 is 19 amino acids.

The chain couples TRBV23-1 to TRBJ1-2; D is perhaps TRBD1 (6 bases). TRBV23-1 is an ORF; its function is uncertain. CDR3 length: 16 amino acids. Trimming removed 3 bases at V and 8 bases at J, with 22 bases between. CDR3 in DNA: TGCGCCAGCAGTCAGGCAGGGGAATTGCCGACGGGCGGCTACACCTTC. Translating gives CASSQAGELPTGGYTF.